The clone carrying this TCR beta chain has a handful of counts. The target antigen is unknown. This entry belongs to a study of identical twins. Germline values: CDR1 SQVTM, CDR2 ANQGSEA. CDR3 length: 12 residues. Trimming removed 4 bases at V and 5 bases at J, with 12 bases between. The study's findings and limits: Within monozygotic twins, out-of-frame TCR alpha sharing was underestimated by the models.

A universal primer site was added by template switching, and unique molecular identifiers were carried by the cDNA. TCRdb reprocessed the 5' RACE reads via MiXCR and lists one record per CDR3 protein. Of about 660,000 distinct CDR3 sequences in the sample, around 8.3% were seen once. This sample was shared with a second study, whose subject was yellow fever vaccine responses in identical twins.

The TCR originated in a woman between 18 and 29 years old in good health. The chain employs TRBV29-1 and TRBJ2-7; D is perhaps TRBD1 (5 bases). Specimen: PBMCs. As DNA, the CDR3 is TGCAGCGTTGTTCCAGGGAAGGACGAGCAGTACTTC. It codes for CSVVPGKDEQYF.